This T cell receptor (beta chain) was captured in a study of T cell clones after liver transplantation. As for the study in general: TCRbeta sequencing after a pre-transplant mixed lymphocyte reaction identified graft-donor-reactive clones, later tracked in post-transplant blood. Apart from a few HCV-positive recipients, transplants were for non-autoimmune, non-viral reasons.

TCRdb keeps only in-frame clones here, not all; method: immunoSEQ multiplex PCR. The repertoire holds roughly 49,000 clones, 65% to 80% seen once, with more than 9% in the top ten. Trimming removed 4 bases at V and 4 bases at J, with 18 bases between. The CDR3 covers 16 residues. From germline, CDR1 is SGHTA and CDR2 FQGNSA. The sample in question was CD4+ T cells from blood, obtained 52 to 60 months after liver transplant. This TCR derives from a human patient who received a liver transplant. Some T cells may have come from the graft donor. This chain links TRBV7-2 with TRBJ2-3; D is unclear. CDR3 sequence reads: CASSSGPTQRADTQYF. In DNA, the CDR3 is TGTGCCAGCAGCTCAGGCCCTACTCAACGAGCAGATACGCAGTATTTT. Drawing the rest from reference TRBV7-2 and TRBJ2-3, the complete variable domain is GAGVSQSPSNKVTEKGKDVELRCDPISGHTALYWYRQSLGQGLEFLIYFQGNSAPDKSGLPSDRFSAERTGGSVSTLTIQRTQQEDSAVYLCASSSGPTQRADTQYFGPGTRLTVL.